The rows below give T cell receptor beta chains drawn from one sample of a study of multiple sclerosis patients with progressive multifocal leukoencephalopathy. Clones were sequenced by immunoSEQ multiplex PCR, and TCRdb holds only the in-frame ones, with some missing. Among about 30,000 clones listed, approximately 89% were seen once. The sample consisted of PBMCs, taken from a patient treated with natalizumab. These receptors all stem from a human donor with multiple sclerosis. The CDR3 runs from the conserved cysteine through the conserved F or W. The D gene is left open where the match is weak. Only some rows state a clone size, as once, few, many or a class for expanded clones.

v_gene,abundance,d_gene,j_gene,CDR3nt,CDR3aa
TRBV7-8,-,TRBD2,TRBJ2-3,TGTGCCAGCAGCTCGACCCTGTTAGCGGGAGGGGGCACAGATACGCAGTATTTT,CASSSTLLAGGGTDTQYF
TRBV7-2,-,-,TRBJ1-3,TGTGCCAGCAGCTTACGGCGACCGGCAATCTTCTCTGGAAACACCATATATTTT,CASSLRRPAIFSGNTIYF
TRBV29-1,medium-sized,-,TRBJ1-1,TGCAGCGTTGTGGGGGATGGGGGGTCTGAAGCTTTCTTT,CSVVGDGGSEAFF
TRBV15,-,-,TRBJ2-7,TGTGCCACCAGCGACGGGGACCGACTTTCCTACGAGCAGTACTTC,CATSDGDRLSYEQYF
TRBV4-3,-,-,TRBJ2-3,TGCGCCAGCAGCCAAGAGGGGACCGGGACAGATACGCAGTATTTT,CASSQEGTGTDTQYF
TRBV5-4,-,TRBD2,TRBJ2-2,TGTGCCAGCAGCTTCGGGTCGGCTAGCGGGGGTGCCGGGGAGCTGTTTTTT,CASSFGSASGGAGELFF
TRBV4-3,-,-,TRBJ1-1,TGCGCCAGCAGCCAAGATTTGGGAAACACTGAAGCTTTCTTT,CASSQDLGNTEAFF
TRBV10-3,once,-,TRBJ1-2,TGTGCCATCCGTAACGGAGGACAAAGTGGCTACACCTTC,CAIRNGGQSGYTF
TRBV4-3,-,-,TRBJ1-1,TGCGCCAGCAGCCAAGATTTCGGCACTGAAGCTTTCTTT,CASSQDFGTEAFF
TRBV28,-,-,TRBJ1-1,TGTGGGTCGTCCATGAACACTGAAGCTTTCTTT,CGSSMNTEAFF